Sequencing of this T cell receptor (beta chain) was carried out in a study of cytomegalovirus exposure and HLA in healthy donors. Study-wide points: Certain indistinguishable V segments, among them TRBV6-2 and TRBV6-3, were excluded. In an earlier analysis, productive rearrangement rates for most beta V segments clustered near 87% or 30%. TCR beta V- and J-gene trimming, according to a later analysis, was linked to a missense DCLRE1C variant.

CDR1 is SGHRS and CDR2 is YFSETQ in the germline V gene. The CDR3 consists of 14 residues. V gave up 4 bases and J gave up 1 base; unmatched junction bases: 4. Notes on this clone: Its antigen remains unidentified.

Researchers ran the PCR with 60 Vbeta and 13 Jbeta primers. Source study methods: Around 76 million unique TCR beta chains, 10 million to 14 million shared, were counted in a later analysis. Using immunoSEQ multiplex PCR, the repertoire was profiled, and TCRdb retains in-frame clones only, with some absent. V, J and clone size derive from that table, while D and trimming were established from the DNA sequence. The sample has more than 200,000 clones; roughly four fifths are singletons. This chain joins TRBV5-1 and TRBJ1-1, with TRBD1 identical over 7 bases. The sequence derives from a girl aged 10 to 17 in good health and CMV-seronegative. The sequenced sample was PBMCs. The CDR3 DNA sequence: TGCGCCAGCAGCATCGGGACAGCGAACACTGAAGCTTTCTTT. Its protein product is CASSIGTANTEAFF.